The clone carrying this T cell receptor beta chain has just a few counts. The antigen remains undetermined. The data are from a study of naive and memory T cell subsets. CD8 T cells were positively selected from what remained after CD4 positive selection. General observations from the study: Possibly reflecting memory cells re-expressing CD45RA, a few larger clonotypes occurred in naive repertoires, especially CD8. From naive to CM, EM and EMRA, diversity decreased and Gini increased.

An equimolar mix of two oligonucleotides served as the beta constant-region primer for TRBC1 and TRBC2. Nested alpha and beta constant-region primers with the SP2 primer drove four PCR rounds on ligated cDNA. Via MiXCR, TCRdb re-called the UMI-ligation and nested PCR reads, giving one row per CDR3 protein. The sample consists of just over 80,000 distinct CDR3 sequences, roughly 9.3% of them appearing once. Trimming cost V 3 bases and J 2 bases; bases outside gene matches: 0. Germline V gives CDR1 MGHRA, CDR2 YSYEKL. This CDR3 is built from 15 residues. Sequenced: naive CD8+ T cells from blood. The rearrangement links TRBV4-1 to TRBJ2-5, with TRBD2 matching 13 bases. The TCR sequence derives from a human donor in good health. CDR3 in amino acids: CASSQGLAGQETQYF. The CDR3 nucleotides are TGCGCCAGCAGCCAGGGACTAGCGGGACAAGAGACCCAGTACTTC.